Shown below are 28 T cell receptor beta chains from a single sample sequenced in a study of blood T cells in healthy people across ages. Combining a sample-barcoded 5' primer with a J-beta primer mix, a second PCR ran for about 7 to 12 cycles. MiXCR, run by TCRdb on the 5' RACE reads, gives a single entry per CDR3 protein. This sample carries under 1,100,000 distinct CDR3 sequences, approximately 26% of them seen once, and the ten largest clones take around 0.75%. The sample was also linked to a second study, of T cells of mothers and their children.

The material sequenced was blood. Every receptor here comes from a girl between 2 and 10 years old in good health.

There are a few counts of this clonotype. CDR3 sequence reads: CASTAGDYLEETQYF. CDR3 DNA: TGTGCCAGCACCGCAGGGGACTACCTGGAGGAGACCCAGTACTTC. V gene TRBV12-3 or TRBV12-4 combines with J gene TRBJ2-5; D might be TRBD2 (7 bases). V was pared by 7 bases and J by 5 bases, with 20 bases between. This CDR3 has 15 residues.

This chain connects TRBV7-2 to TRBJ2-7; tentatively, D is TRBD2 (5 bases). Germline V lookup: CDR1 SGHTA, CDR2 FQGNSA. This CDR3 has 13 residues. Trimming shortened V by 10 bases and J by 3 bases, and 16 bases separated the two germline ends. In DNA, the CDR3 is TGTGCCACCTCGGGAAACAACGTCTACGAGCAGTACTTC. It encodes CATSGNNVYEQYF.

V and J are TRBV6-6 and TRBJ1-4, with D uncertain. Trimming took 6 bases from V and 3 from J, leaving 17 bases between them. CDR3 length: 16 residues. CDR1 and CDR2 (germline): MNHNY, SVGAGI (reference sequence). This CDR3 is CASSSRRNPPNEKLFF. In DNA, the CDR3 is TGTGCCAGCAGCTCCAGACGGAATCCACCTAATGAAAAACTGTTTTTT.

The J gene is TRBJ1-2, the V gene TRBV14; 7 bases agree with TRBD1. The CDR3 covers 15 residues. The junction had 10 bases not matched to a gene; V was cut back by 5 bases and J by 4 bases. Germline CDR1 and CDR2: SGHDN and FVKESK. The CDR3 nucleotides read TGTGCCAGCAGCAGACACCCGGGACAGACCTATGGCTACACCTTC. Translated, it gives CASSRHPGQTYGYTF.

The CDR3 spells CASSVGTGVQPQHF. DNA of the CDR3: TGTGCCAGCAGCGTAGGGACAGGGGTCCAGCCCCAGCATTTT. The chain is built from TRBV9 and TRBJ1-5, with 9 bases identical to TRBD1. Germline values: CDR1 SGDLS, CDR2 YYNGEE. This CDR3 spans 14 amino acids. Trimming took 0 bases from V and 7 from J; bases not matched to a gene: 2.

About this clonotype itself: Germline is not matched at one junction end, which may reflect a read error. The chain uses TRBV7-9 and TRBJ2-5; no clear D. Germline CDR1 SEHNR, CDR2 FQNEAQ (reference sequence). The CDR3 loop spans 15 amino acids. The CDR3 here is CAGSSWSRIQETQYF. The DNA for the CDR3 is TGTGCCGGCAGCTCCTGGTCTAGAATCCAAGAGACCCAGTACTTC.

This clonotype has ten or more counts. V is TRBV28 and J is TRBJ2-3; TRBD2 matches at 9 bases. CDR3 size: 12 residues. Per germline, CDR1 MDHEN and CDR2 SYDVKM. J lost 8 bases, V lost 7 bases, and 4 bases had no gene match. This chain's CDR3 is CASTLSGGTQYF. The CDR3 coding sequence is TGTGCCAGCACCCTTAGCGGGGGTACGCAGTATTTT.

In this sample, this clonotype turned up a few times. The chain links TRBV12-3 or TRBV12-4 to TRBJ2-5; D not certain. The J call may be faulty, since TRBJ2-1 better matches the DNA end. This CDR3 has 15 amino acids. The CDR3, as DNA: TGTGCCAGCAGTTTAGGGGCAGTCGAAAACAATGAGCAGTTCTTC. As protein: CASSLGAVENNEQFF.

The V gene is TRBV28, the J gene TRBJ2-1, with D unresolved. Per the germline V gene, CDR1 is MDHEN and CDR2 is SYDVKM. V lost 1 base, J lost 10 bases, and 8 bases lay in between. The CDR3 is 12 amino acids. In nucleotides, the CDR3 is TGTGCCAGCAGTTTATCTCGTTGGGAGCAGTTCTTC. It yields the protein CASSLSRWEQFF. Together with reference TRBV28 and TRBJ2-1, the CDR3 gives the full variable domain: DVKVTQSSRYLVKRTGEKVFLECVQDMDHENMFWYRQDPGLGLRLIYFSYDVKMKEKGDIPEGYSVSREKKERFSLILESASTNQTSMYLCASSLSRWEQFFGPGTRLTVL.

The J gene is TRBJ2-2, the V gene TRBV5-1; D could derive from TRBD1 or TRBD2 (5 bases each). Trimming removed 3 bases at V and 6 bases at J, with 18 bases between. CDR3 length equals 16 residues. Germline V lookup: CDR1 SGHRS, CDR2 YFSETQ. CDR3 in amino acids: CASSSYGGAESGELFF. CDR3 DNA: TGCGCCAGCAGCTCCTATGGGGGAGCGGAGTCCGGGGAGCTGTTTTTT.

This chain connects TRBV28 to TRBJ2-7, with 7 bases matching TRBD1. CDR1 and CDR2 from the germline V gene are MDHEN and SYDVKM. The CDR3 is 15 residues long. J lost 0 bases, V lost 6 bases, and 8 bases had no gene match. The CDR3 bases are TGTGCCAGCAGGGACGGACAGGCGAGCTCCTACGAGCAGTACTTC. Translation gives CASRDGQASSYEQYF.

Only a few counts were recorded for this clonotype. The V gene is TRBV12-3 or TRBV12-4, the J gene TRBJ1-2; D is unclear. This CDR3 region has 14 residues. V gave up 3 bases and J gave up 6 bases, with 14 bases separating them. The CDR3 bases are TGTGCCAGCAGTTTCGGGTCTCTGGGAAATGGCTACACCTTC. Translation gives CASSFGSLGNGYTF.

V gene TRBV6-1 combines with J gene TRBJ1-6; D is possibly TRBD1 (5 bases). V was shortened by 7 bases and J by 7 bases, with 17 bases between the two germline ends. CDR3 size: 15 residues. Germline V gene sequence: CDR1 MNHNS, CDR2 SASEGT. CDR3 in DNA: TGTGCCAGCAAAGAAGGGGCAGGACCCAATTCACCCCTCCACTTT. Protein product: CASKEGAGPNSPLHF.

This clonotype turned up a few times. V gene TRBV7-2 combines with J gene TRBJ2-5, with D hard to call. Trimming took 1 base from V and 5 from J, leaving 11 bases between them. CDR3 length: 14 residues. Germline CDR1 SGHTA, CDR2 FQGNSA. CDR3 nucleotides: TGTGCCAGCAGCTTAGACACGAGGATTGAGACCCAGTACTTC. Its translation is CASSLDTRIETQYF.

CDR3 nucleotide sequence: TGTGCCAGCAGTCACCACTTAGGACTTACCAGCTCTGGGGCCAACGTCCTGACTTTC. Protein sequence: CASSHHLGLTSSGANVLTF. The chain recombines TRBV12-3 or TRBV12-4 with TRBJ2-6; D is possibly TRBD2 (5 bases). CDR3 length: 19 residues. With 5 bases removed from V and 0 bases from J, the gap between germline ends came to 20 bases.

This clonotype was counted a few times. The genes are TRBV28 and TRBJ1-5; maybe TRBD1 (6 bases). In germline, CDR1 is MDHEN, CDR2 SYDVKM. The V gene lost 6 bases and the J gene lost 3 bases, with 12 bases spanning the gap. The CDR3 runs 14 residues. CDR3 coding DNA: TGTGCCAGCAGACCCACAGGGTTCAATCAGCCCCAGCATTTT. Translation: CASRPTGFNQPQHF.

This clonotype was found a few times. This sequence joins TRBV7-9 and TRBJ1-1, with D possibly being TRBD1 (5 bases). CDR3 size: 15 residues. Trimming shortened V by 5 bases and J by 3 bases, and 16 bases separated the two germline ends. In germline, CDR1 is SEHNR, CDR2 FQNEAQ (reference sequence). The DNA of the CDR3 is TGTGCCAGCAGCCCCGGGTGGGGCACTGACACTGAAGCTTTCTTT. As protein: CASSPGWGTDTEAFF.

The table lists this clonotype with a few counts. The chain joins TRBV6-6 to TRBJ2-1, with D unresolved. The germline V gene has CDR1 MNHNY and CDR2 SVGAGI (reference sequence). V lost 6 bases and J lost 0, with 12 bases in between. The CDR3 totals 15 residues. Here the CDR3 DNA reads TGTGCCAGCAGCCTCCCTATAAGCTCCTACAATGAGCAGTTCTTC. Its protein is CASSLPISSYNEQFF.

The V and J genes are TRBV28 and TRBJ2-3, with D perhaps TRBD1 or TRBD2 (5 bases each). The CDR3 loop spans 14 amino acids. The germline V gene encodes CDR1 MDHEN and CDR2 SYDVKM. Trimming left V 3 bases short and J 6 bases short, with 13 bases between. CDR3 nucleotide sequence: TGTGCCAGCAGTTTCTGGGGGACCGTCGATACGCAGTATTTT. Encoded protein: CASSFWGTVDTQYF.

V gene TRBV6-6 combines with J gene TRBJ2-2; no reliable D call. Trimming took 6 bases from V and 1 from J, leaving 9 bases between them. This CDR3 is built from 14 residues. Germline CDR1 is MNHNY and CDR2 is SVGAGI (reference sequence). CDR3 bases: TGTGCCAGCAGAGGTCTAGTGAACACCGGGGAGCTGTTTTTT. Residues: CASRGLVNTGELFF.

This clonotype has just a few counts. The chain links TRBV28 to TRBJ2-7; 10 positions match TRBD1. This CDR3 contains 20 residues. Germline loops: CDR1 MDHEN, CDR2 SYDVKM. Unmatched junction bases numbered 22, after V lost 6 bases and J lost 2 bases. CDR3 DNA: TGTGCCAGCAGCTCGCTTGGAATGGGAGGGACAGGGGCCCGGACCTACGAGCAGTACTTC. This gives the protein CASSSLGMGGTGARTYEQYF.

The chain is built from TRBV12-3 or TRBV12-4 and TRBJ2-5; 15 nucleotides match TRBD2. The length of the CDR3 is 16 residues. The junction had 10 bases not matched to a gene; V was cut back by 7 bases and J by 7 bases. The CDR3 DNA sequence: TGTGCCAGCACCGGGGGACTAGCGGGAGGTGTTGGGACCCAGTACTTC. This sequence encodes CASTGGLAGGVGTQYF.

V usage is TRBV4-1 and J usage is TRBJ2-2; D may be TRBD1 or TRBD2 (5 bases each). The CDR3 runs 16 residues. Trimming cost V 5 bases and J 1 base, with 14 bases left between them. The germline V gene has CDR1 MGHRA and CDR2 YSYEKL. For the CDR3, the DNA is TGCGCCAGCAGCGCCGCAAGGGACGAGAACACCGGGGAGCTGTTTTTT. Its translation: CASSAARDENTGELFF.

This rearrangement joins TRBV28 to TRBJ1-4; D gene ambiguous. The V gene lost 2 bases and the J gene lost 7 bases, with 5 bases spanning the gap. Germline values: CDR1 MDHEN, CDR2 SYDVKM. This CDR3 spans 12 amino acids. CDR3 protein: CASSLLLEKLFF. Here the CDR3 DNA reads TGTGCCAGCAGTTTACTCCTTGAAAAACTGTTTTTT. The full variable domain, rest sourced from reference TRBV28 and TRBJ1-4, is DVKVTQSSRYLVKRTGEKVFLECVQDMDHENMFWYRQDPGLGLRLIYFSYDVKMKEKGDIPEGYSVSREKKERFSLILESASTNQTSMYLCASSLLLEKLFFGSGTQLSVL.

This clonotype was seen a handful of times. The rearrangement uses TRBV6-5 and TRBJ2-5, with D hard to call. CDR3 length: 14 residues. Germline lookup yields CDR1 MNHEY and CDR2 SVGAGI. Trimming pared 0 bases from V and 3 bases from J, leaving 8 bases between. The CDR3 reads CASSYSADKETQYF. CDR3 nucleotide sequence: TGTGCCAGCAGTTACTCAGCAGATAAAGAGACCCAGTACTTC.

J is TRBJ2-1 and V is TRBV10-2; D could derive from TRBD1 or TRBD2 (5 bases each). The CDR3 has 12 amino acids. V was pared by 8 bases and J by 8 bases, with 13 bases between. Germline V lookup: CDR1 WSHSY, CDR2 SAAADI. CDR3 nucleotides: TGCGCCAGCCAATTCAAGGGACATGAGCAGTTCTTC. Protein product: CASQFKGHEQFF.

The sample holds a few counts of this clonotype. This rearrangement joins TRBV6-6 to TRBJ1-4; D is unclear. The V end was cut by 2 bases, the J end by 8 bases, with 6 bases between. The CDR3 runs 12 residues. Germline assignment: CDR1 MNHNY and CDR2 SVGAGI (reference sequence). The CDR3, as DNA: TGTGCCAGCAGTTACGAGGCGGAAAAACTGTTTTTT. Its protein product is CASSYEAEKLFF.

The rearrangement links TRBV20-1 to TRBJ1-4; no definite D call. CDR3 size: 13 residues. V was shortened by 3 bases and J by 5 bases, with 10 bases between the two germline ends. CDR1 and CDR2 (germline): DFQATT, SNEGSKA (reference sequence). The CDR3 region is CSASQVSNEKLFF. CDR3 nucleotides: TGCAGTGCTAGCCAGGTCTCAAATGAAAAACTGTTTTTT.